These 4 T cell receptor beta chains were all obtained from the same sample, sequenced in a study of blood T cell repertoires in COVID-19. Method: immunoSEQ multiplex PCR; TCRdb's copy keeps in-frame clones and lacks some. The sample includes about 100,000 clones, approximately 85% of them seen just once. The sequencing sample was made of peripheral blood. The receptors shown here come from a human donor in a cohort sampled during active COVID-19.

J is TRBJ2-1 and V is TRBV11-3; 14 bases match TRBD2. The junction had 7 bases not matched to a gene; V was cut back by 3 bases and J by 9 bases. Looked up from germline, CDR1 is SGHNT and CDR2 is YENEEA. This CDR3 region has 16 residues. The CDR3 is CASSFGLAGGRGEQFF. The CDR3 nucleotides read TGTGCCAGCAGCTTTGGACTAGCGGGGGGCCGAGGTGAGCAGTTCTTC.

The CDR3 region is CASSQQGANTGELFF. The CDR3 DNA sequence: TGCGCCAGCAGCCAACAGGGGGCGAACACCGGGGAGCTGTTTTTT. V gene TRBV5-1 combines with J gene TRBJ2-2; 8 nucleotides align to TRBD1. The CDR3 has 15 residues. The V gene's germline CDR1 is SGHRS and CDR2 YFSETQ. The V and J ends lost 4 bases and 0 bases, in that order; junction bases with no gene match: 2.

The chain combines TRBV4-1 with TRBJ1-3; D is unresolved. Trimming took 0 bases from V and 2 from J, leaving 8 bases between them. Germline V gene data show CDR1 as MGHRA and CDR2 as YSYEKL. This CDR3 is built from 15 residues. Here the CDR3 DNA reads TGCGCCAGCAGCCAAGATATGGCACCTGGAAACACCATATATTTT. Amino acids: CASSQDMAPGNTIYF.

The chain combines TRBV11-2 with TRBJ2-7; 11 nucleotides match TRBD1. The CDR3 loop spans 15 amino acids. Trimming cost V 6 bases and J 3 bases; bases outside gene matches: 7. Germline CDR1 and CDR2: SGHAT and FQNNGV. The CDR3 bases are TGTGCCAGCAGACGTAGGGGACAGGGGGACTACGAGCAGTACTTC. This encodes CASRRRGQGDYEQYF.